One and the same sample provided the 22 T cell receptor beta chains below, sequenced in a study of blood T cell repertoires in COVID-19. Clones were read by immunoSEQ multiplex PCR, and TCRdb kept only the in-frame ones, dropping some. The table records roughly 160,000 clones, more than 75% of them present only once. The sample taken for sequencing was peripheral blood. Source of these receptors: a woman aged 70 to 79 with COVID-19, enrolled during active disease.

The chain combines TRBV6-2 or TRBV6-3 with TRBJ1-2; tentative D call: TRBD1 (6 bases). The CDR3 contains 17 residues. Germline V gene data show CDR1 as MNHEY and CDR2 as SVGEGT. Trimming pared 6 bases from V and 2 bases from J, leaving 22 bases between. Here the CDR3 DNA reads TGTGCCAGCAGCCCTGAGGGAGGGGGGCGGCAGAACTATGGCTACACCTTC. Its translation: CASSPEGGGRQNYGYTF.

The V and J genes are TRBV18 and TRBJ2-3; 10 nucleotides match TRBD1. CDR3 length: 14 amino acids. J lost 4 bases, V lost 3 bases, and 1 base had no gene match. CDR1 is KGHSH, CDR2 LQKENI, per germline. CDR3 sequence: CASSPGTGADTQYF. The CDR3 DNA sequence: TGTGCCAGCTCACCCGGGACAGGGGCAGATACGCAGTATTTT.

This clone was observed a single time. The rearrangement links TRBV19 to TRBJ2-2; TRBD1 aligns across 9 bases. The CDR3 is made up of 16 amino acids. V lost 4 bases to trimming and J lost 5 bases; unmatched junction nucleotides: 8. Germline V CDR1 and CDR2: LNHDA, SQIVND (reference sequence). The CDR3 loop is CASSTRTGEGTGELFF. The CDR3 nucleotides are TGTGCCAGTAGTACCAGGACAGGGGAGGGGACCGGGGAGCTGTTTTTT.

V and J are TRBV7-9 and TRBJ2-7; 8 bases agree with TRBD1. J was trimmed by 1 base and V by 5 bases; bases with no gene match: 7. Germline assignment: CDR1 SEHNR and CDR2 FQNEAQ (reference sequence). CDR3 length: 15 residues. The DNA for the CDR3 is TGTGCCAGCAGCGATCGACAGGGGAGGTCCTACGAGCAGTACTTC. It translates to CASSDRQGRSYEQYF. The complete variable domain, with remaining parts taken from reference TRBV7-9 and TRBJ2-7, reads DTGVSQNPRHKITKRGQNVTFRCDPISEHNRLYWYRQTLGQGPEFLTYFQNEAQLEKSRLLSDRFSAERPKGSFSTLEIQRTEQGDSAMYLCASSDRQGRSYEQYFGPGTRLTVT.

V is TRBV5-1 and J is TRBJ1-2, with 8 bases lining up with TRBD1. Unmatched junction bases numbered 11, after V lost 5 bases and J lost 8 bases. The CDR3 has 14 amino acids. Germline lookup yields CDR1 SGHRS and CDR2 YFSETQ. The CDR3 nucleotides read TGCGCCAGCAGGGTTGGGACAGGAACGGGGGGCTACACCTTC. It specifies CASRVGTGTGGYTF.

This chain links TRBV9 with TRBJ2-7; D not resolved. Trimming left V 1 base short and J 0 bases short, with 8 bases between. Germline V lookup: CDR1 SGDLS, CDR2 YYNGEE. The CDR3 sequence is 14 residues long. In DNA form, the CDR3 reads TGTGCCAGCAGCGTAAATCCGGGCTCCTACGAGCAGTACTTC. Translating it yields CASSVNPGSYEQYF.

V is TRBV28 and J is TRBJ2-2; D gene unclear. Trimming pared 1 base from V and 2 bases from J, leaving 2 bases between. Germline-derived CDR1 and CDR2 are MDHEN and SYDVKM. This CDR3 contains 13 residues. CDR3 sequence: CASSLLNTGELFF. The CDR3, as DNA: TGTGCCAGCAGTTTATTAAACACCGGGGAGCTGTTTTTT.

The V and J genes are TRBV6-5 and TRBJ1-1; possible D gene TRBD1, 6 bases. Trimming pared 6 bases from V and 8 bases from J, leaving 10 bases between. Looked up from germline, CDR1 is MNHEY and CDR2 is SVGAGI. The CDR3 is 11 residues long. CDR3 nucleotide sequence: TGTGCCAGCAGACCCGACAGGGAAGCTTTCTTT. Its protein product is CASRPDREAFF.

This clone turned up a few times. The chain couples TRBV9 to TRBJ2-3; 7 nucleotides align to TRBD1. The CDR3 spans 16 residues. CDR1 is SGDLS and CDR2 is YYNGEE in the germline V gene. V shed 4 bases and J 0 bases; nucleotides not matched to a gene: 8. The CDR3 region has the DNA TGTGCCAGCAGCAGACAGGGCGCGGTTAGCACAGATACGCAGTATTTT. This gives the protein CASSRQGAVSTDTQYF. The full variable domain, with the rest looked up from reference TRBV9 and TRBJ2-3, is DSGVTQTPKHLITATGQRVTLRCSPRSGDLSVYWYQQSLDQGLQFLIQYYNGEERAKGNILERFSAQQFPDLHSELNLSSLELGDSALYFCASSRQGAVSTDTQYFGPGTRLTVL.

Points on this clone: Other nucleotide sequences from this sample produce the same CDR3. In DNA, the CDR3 is TGCGCCAGCAGCTTGGCTGACAGCTATGGCTACACCTTC. Its translation: CASSLADSYGYTF. This chain links TRBV5-1 with TRBJ1-2, with D possibly matching TRBD1 (5 bases). Germline-derived CDR1 and CDR2 are SGHRS and YFSETQ. The germline V and J ends were trimmed by 0 bases and 4 bases, with 7 bases remaining between them. The CDR3 covers 13 residues.

Written as DNA, the CDR3 is TGTGCCAGCAGTTCTAGGACAGGGGGCTTGAATACGCAGTATTTT. This encodes CASSSRTGGLNTQYF. V and J are TRBV7-2 and TRBJ2-3, with TRBD1 identical over 11 bases. Germline CDR1 is SGHTA and CDR2 is FQGNSA. The ends lost 6 bases at V and 7 bases at J; junction bases unmatched: 9. The CDR3 length is 15 residues. The variable domain in full, completed from reference TRBV7-2 and TRBJ2-3, reads GAGVSQSPSNKVTEKGKDVELRCDPISGHTALYWYRQSLGQGLEFLIYFQGNSAPDKSGLPSDRFSAERTGGSVSTLTIQRTQQEDSAVYLCASSSRTGGLNTQYFGPGTRLTVL.

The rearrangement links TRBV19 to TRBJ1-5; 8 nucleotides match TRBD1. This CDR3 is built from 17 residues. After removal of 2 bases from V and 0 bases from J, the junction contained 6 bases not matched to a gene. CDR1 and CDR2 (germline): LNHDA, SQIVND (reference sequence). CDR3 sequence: CASSIIDRGLSNQPQHF. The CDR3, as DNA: TGTGCCAGTAGTATAATCGACAGGGGCCTTAGCAATCAGCCCCAGCATTTT.

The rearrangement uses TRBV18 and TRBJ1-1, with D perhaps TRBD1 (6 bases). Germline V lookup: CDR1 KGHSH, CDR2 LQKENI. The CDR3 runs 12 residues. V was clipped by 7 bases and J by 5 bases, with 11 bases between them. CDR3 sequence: CASLRRGTEAFF. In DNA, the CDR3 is TGTGCCAGCTTAAGAAGGGGGACTGAAGCTTTCTTT.

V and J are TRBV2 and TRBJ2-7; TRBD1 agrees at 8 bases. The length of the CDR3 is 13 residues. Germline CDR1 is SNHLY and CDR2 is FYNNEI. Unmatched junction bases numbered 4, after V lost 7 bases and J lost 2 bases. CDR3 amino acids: CASKPDRAYEQYF. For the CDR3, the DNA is TGTGCCAGCAAACCGGACAGGGCCTACGAGCAGTACTTC.

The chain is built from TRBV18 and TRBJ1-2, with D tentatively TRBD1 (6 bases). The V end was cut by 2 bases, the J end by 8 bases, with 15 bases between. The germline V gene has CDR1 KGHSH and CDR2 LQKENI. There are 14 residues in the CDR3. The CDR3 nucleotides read TGTGCCAGCTCACCATCATCAGGGGATTTCGGCTACACCTTC. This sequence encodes CASSPSSGDFGYTF.

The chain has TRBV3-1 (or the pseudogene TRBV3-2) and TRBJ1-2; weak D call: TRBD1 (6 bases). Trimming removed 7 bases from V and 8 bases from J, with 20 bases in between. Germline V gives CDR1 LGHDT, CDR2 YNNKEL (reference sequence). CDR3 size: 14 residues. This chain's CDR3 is CASTSLGAGVGYTF. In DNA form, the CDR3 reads TGTGCCAGCACCAGCCTGGGGGCAGGGGTCGGCTACACCTTC.

This CDR3 reads CASSSLSGGYNEQFF. CDR3 bases: TGTGCCAGTAGTAGCCTTAGCGGGGGGTACAATGAGCAGTTCTTC. This chain connects TRBV19 to TRBJ2-1; 10 nucleotides line up with TRBD2. The germline gives CDR1 LNHDA, CDR2 SQIVND (reference sequence). The V segment lost 4 bases and the J segment 4 bases; nucleotides outside the gene matches: 4. The CDR3 loop spans 15 amino acids.

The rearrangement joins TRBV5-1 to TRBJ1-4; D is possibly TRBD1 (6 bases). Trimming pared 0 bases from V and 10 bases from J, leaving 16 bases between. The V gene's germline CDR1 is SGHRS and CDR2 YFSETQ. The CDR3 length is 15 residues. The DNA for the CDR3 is TGCGCCAGCAGCTTGGACAGGGTGGCTGGGGGAAAACTGTTTTTT. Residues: CASSLDRVAGGKLFF.

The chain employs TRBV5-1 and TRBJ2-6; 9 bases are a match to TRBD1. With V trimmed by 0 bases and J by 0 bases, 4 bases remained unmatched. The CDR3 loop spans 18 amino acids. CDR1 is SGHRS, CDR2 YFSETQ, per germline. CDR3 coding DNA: TGCGCCAGCAGCTTGGCCCCGACAGGGGGCTCTGGGGCCAACGTCCTGACTTTC. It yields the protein CASSLAPTGGSGANVLTF.

CDR3 coding DNA: TGTGCCAGCTCACCACGGAGGGGAAGTACTGAAGCTTTCTTT. Amino acids: CASSPRRGSTEAFF. The chain has TRBV18 and TRBJ1-1; D may be TRBD1 (5 bases). This CDR3 is 14 amino acids long. The germline CDR1 and CDR2 sequences are KGHSH and LQKENI. Trimming took 1 base from V and 5 from J, leaving 11 bases between them.

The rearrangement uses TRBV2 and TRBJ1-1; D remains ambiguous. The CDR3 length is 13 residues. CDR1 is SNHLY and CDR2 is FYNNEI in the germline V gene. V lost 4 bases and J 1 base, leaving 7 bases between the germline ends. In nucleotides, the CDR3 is TGTGCCAGCAGTGTTCAATGGAACACTGAAGCTTTCTTT. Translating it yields CASSVQWNTEAFF. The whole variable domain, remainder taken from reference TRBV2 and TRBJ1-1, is EPEVTQTPSHQVTQMGQEVILRCVPISNHLYFYWYRQILGQKVEFLVSFYNNEISEKSEIFDDQFSVERPDGSNFTLKIRSTKLEDSAMYFCASSVQWNTEAFFGQGTRLTVV.

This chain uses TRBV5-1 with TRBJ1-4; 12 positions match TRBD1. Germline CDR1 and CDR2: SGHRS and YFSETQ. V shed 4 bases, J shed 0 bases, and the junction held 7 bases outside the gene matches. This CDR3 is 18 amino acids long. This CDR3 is CASSPRDRGRATNEKLFF. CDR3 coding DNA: TGCGCCAGCAGCCCGAGGGACAGGGGGCGCGCAACTAATGAAAAACTGTTTTTT. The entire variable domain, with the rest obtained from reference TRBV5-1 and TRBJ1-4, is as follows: KAGVTQTPRYLIKTRGQQVTLSCSPISGHRSVSWYQQTPGQGLQFLFEYFSETQRNKGNFPGRFSGRQFSNSRSEMNVSTLELGDSALYLCASSPRDRGRATNEKLFFGSGTQLSVL.